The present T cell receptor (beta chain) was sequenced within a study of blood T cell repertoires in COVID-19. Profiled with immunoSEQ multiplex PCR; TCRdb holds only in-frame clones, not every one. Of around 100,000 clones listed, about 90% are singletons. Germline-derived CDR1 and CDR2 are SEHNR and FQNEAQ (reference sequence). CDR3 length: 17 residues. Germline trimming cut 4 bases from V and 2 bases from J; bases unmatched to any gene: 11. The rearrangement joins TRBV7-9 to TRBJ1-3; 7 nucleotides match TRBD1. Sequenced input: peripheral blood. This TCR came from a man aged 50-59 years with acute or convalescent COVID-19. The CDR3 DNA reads TGTGCCAGCAGCTCAAACCACCTGACAGGGACTGGAAACACCATATATTTT. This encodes CASSSNHLTGTGNTIYF.